What follows are 23 T cell receptor beta chains derived from one specimen sequenced in a study of regulatory T cells in long-lasting Graves disease (dated by TCRdb to the early 2020s). The library came from multiplex PCR. The data were produced on an Illumina HiSeq 4000. CDR3 regions were amplified by Arm-PCR with iRepertoire HTBI primers to construct TCR beta libraries. TCRdb trimmed the raw reads at Q25, called clones with MiXCR and kept productive beta chains. Every distinct CDR3 protein forms one entry, paired with its most common genes and DNA. For this sample there are some 470,000 distinct CDR3 sequences; about 22% appear just once. In total, the top ten clones hold over 6% of the sample. The intended sense of this specimen's time point label: persistent/refractory GD, antithyroid drugs over 5 years with positive TRAb. RNA was extracted from PBMCs in TRIzol for both TCR sequencing and RNA sequencing.

Material: peripheral blood mononuclear cells (PBMCs), obtained when the disease was refractory, from a patient treated with antithyroid drugs. The receptors come from a female donor with Graves disease.

This clonotype was found many times. The CDR3 DNA follows: TGTGCCAGCAGCCGCGGGGGGCAGGGAGTGAACACTGAAGCTTTCTTT. Protein: CASSRGGQGVNTEAFF. The chain carries TRBV7-2 and TRBJ1-1, with a weak D call TRBD1 (6 bases). The V end lost 5 bases, the J end lost 0 bases, and 16 bases lay between the germline ends. The CDR3 spans 16 residues. The V gene's germline CDR1 is SGHTA and CDR2 FQGNSA.

The table lists this clonotype with many counts. This CDR3 is CASSFVVYPTGRSGEQYF. The CDR3 bases are TGTGCCAGCAGCTTCGTTGTCTATCCGACAGGGAGATCGGGCGAGCAGTACTTC. The chain carries TRBV6-1 and TRBJ2-7; 7 positions agree with TRBD1. Germline V gene sequence: CDR1 MNHNS, CDR2 SASEGT. Trimming took 6 bases from V and 6 from J; bases not matched to a gene: 23. The CDR3 runs 18 residues.

Concerning this clonotype itself: It may be a read error: a sequence one base away is much more abundant. V and J are TRBV24-1 and TRBJ1-2, with 10 bases fitting TRBD1. Germline V gene sequence: CDR1 KGHDR, CDR2 SFDVKD. CDR3 length: 13 residues. CDR3 nucleotide sequence: TGTGTCACCAGTGATTGGACAGGGGGTGGCTACACCTTC. Amino acids: CVTSDWTGGGYTF.

This clonotype was seen only a few times. This sequence joins TRBV20-1 and TRBJ1-4; a possible D gene is TRBD1 (5 bases). Germline CDR1 and CDR2: DFQATT and SNEGSKA (reference sequence). The CDR3 totals 16 residues. Trimming cost V 3 bases and J 5 bases, with 19 bases left between them. CDR3 amino acids: CSASARRWQGNEKLFF. As DNA, the CDR3 is TGCAGTGCTAGTGCTAGGCGGTGGCAGGGAAATGAAAAACTGTTTTTT.

The rearrangement links TRBV20-1 to TRBJ1-5; possible D gene TRBD1, 6 bases. Trimming stripped 1 base from V and 6 bases from J, with 13 bases between. Germline CDR1 and CDR2: DFQATT and SNEGSKA (reference sequence). The CDR3 sequence is 14 residues long. The CDR3 loop reads CSARGSRGGQPQHF. In nucleotides, the CDR3 is TGCAGTGCTAGAGGGAGCAGGGGAGGTCAGCCCCAGCATTTT.

CDR3 region: CSAAPEDYEQYF. As DNA, the CDR3 is TGCAGTGCTGCGCCCGAAGACTACGAGCAGTACTTC. The genes are TRBV20-1 and TRBJ2-7; D not certain. Germline CDR1 reads DFQATT; CDR2 reads SNEGSKA (reference sequence). Trimming stripped 5 bases from V and 3 bases from J, with 11 bases between. This CDR3 is 12 amino acids long.

This clonotype was recorded many times. This chain connects TRBV6-1 to TRBJ2-2, with 9 nucleotides matching TRBD2. CDR1 is MNHNS, CDR2 SASEGT, per germline. The V and J ends lost 10 bases and 4 bases, in that order; junction bases with no gene match: 7. The CDR3 consists of 14 residues. The CDR3 DNA sequence: TGTGCCACCTATCTAGCGGGGAGCACCGGGGAGCTGTTTTTT. Translation: CATYLAGSTGELFF.

The chain combines TRBV25-1 with TRBJ1-1; 9 nucleotides agree with TRBD1. There are 15 residues in the CDR3. V shed 5 bases, J shed 5 bases, and the junction held 9 bases outside the gene matches. Looked up from germline, CDR1 is MGHDK and CDR2 is SYGVNS. The CDR3 sequence is CASSKTQGAGTEAFF. The CDR3 coding sequence is TGTGCCAGCAGTAAAACACAGGGGGCTGGGACTGAAGCTTTCTTT.

The CDR3 loop reads CASSQPLRDRGNTIYF. The CDR3 bases are TGCGCCAGCAGCCAACCCCTCCGGGACAGAGGAAACACCATATATTTT. V usage is TRBV4-1 and J usage is TRBJ1-3; 7 bases agree with TRBD1. Germline CDR1 is MGHRA and CDR2 is YSYEKL. There are 16 residues in the CDR3. V lost 2 bases to trimming and J lost 4 bases; unmatched junction nucleotides: 8.

This clonotype was seen ten or more times. J is TRBJ1-5 and V is TRBV28; tentatively, D is TRBD1 (5 bases). The CDR3 runs 15 residues. V shed 4 bases and J shed 4 bases, with 14 bases lying between them. From germline, CDR1 is MDHEN and CDR2 SYDVKM. The DNA of the CDR3 is TGTGCCAGCAGTTGGGGGACTTACTTGAATCAGCCCCAGCATTTT. Its translation: CASSWGTYLNQPQHF.

This clonotype was counted only a few times. In DNA, the CDR3 is TGCAGTGCTAGAGATAGTCGGGGAGACTATGGCTACACCTTC. Encoded protein: CSARDSRGDYGYTF. The chain carries TRBV20-1 and TRBJ1-2; no clear D gene. The CDR3 has 14 amino acids. Germline assignment: CDR1 DFQATT and CDR2 SNEGSKA (reference sequence). Trimming cost V 0 bases and J 3 bases, with 11 bases left between them.

The V and J genes are TRBV7-9 and TRBJ2-2, with 13 bases that match TRBD2. Germline CDR1 is SEHNR and CDR2 is FQNEAQ (reference sequence). Trimming cost V 5 bases and J 6 bases; bases outside gene matches: 15. This CDR3 is 19 amino acids long. This chain's CDR3 is CASSRPPHRLAGGAGELFF. CDR3 nucleotide sequence: TGTGCCAGCAGCCGACCCCCCCACCGACTAGCGGGGGGAGCCGGGGAGCTGTTTTTT.

The genes are TRBV6-1 and TRBJ1-1; D perhaps matches TRBD1 (5 bases). Germline loops: CDR1 MNHNS, CDR2 SASEGT. V was clipped by 8 bases and J by 1 base, with 20 bases between them. There are 16 residues in the CDR3. The CDR3 protein is CASLGAAANANTEAFF. CDR3 nucleotides: TGTGCCAGCTTAGGGGCGGCAGCAAACGCGAACACTGAAGCTTTCTTT.

This clonotype has a count of ten or more. The chain employs TRBV11-2 and TRBJ2-5; D is perhaps TRBD2 (5 bases). The V gene's germline CDR1 is SGHAT and CDR2 FQNNGV. V was cut by 3 bases and J by 5 bases, with 19 bases left in between. The CDR3 is made up of 16 amino acids. The CDR3 coding sequence is TGTGCCAGCAGCTTCGTGACCCCCGGGAACGGGGAGACCCAGTACTTC. Translating gives CASSFVTPGNGETQYF.

This clonotype was observed at least ten times. The chain carries TRBV28 and TRBJ2-4; D is unresolved. Germline loops: CDR1 MDHEN, CDR2 SYDVKM. CDR3 length: 14 amino acids. The germline V and J ends were trimmed by 6 bases and 9 bases, with 18 bases remaining between them. DNA of the CDR3: TGTGCCAGCAGCCCCCCGGGCGGAACGGGCATTCAGTACTTC. This gives the protein CASSPPGGTGIQYF.

The CDR3 loop reads CASSKKGDFSGANVLTF. The DNA for the CDR3 is TGTGCCAGCAGTAAAAAAGGGGATTTCTCTGGGGCCAACGTCCTGACTTTC. The chain employs TRBV2 and TRBJ2-6; D is perhaps TRBD1 (5 bases). Germline values: CDR1 SNHLY, CDR2 FYNNEI. The length of the CDR3 is 17 residues. Trimming removed 5 bases at V and 0 bases at J, with 14 bases between.

The CDR3 is CAWQDTDSNQPQHF. CDR3 bases: TGTGCCTGGCAGGACACCGATAGCAATCAGCCCCAGCATTTT. The V call is TRBV30, the J call TRBJ1-5; weak D call: TRBD1 (5 bases). CDR3 size: 14 residues. Germline CDR1 reads GTSNPN; CDR2 reads SVGIG (reference sequence). The V end lost 5 bases, the J end lost 0 bases, and 11 bases lay between the germline ends. Full variable domain (missing parts from reference TRBV30 and TRBJ1-5): SQTIHQWPATLVQPVGSPLSLECTVEGTSNPNLYWYRQAAGRGLQLLFYSVGIGQISSEVPQNLSASRPQDRQFILSSKKLLLSDSGFYLCAWQDTDSNQPQHFGDGTRLSIL.

The J gene is TRBJ1-3, the V gene TRBV6-1; D perhaps matches TRBD1 (5 bases). V was pared by 1 base and J by 6 bases, with 10 bases between. Germline V gives CDR1 MNHNS, CDR2 SASEGT. The CDR3 runs 14 residues. The CDR3 region has the DNA TGTGCCAGCAGTGAAGTAGCAGGGCTAAACACCATATATTTT. This encodes CASSEVAGLNTIYF.

The chain employs TRBV29-1 and TRBJ1-2; perhaps TRBD1 as D (5 bases). Germline V gene data show CDR1 as SQVTM and CDR2 as ANQGSEA. Trimming left V 2 bases short and J 5 bases short, with 9 bases between. This CDR3 region has 12 residues. The CDR3 DNA is TGCAGCGTTGAATGGGGCACATATGGCTACACCTTC. Protein sequence: CSVEWGTYGYTF.

This clonotype appeared a single time. The chain employs TRBV30 and TRBJ2-2, with TRBD1 identical over 9 bases. V was pared by 8 bases and J by 6 bases, with 10 bases of the junction left unmatched. Germline CDR1 and CDR2: GTSNPN and SVGIG (reference sequence). The CDR3 is 14 amino acids. As DNA, the CDR3 is TGTGCCCGAAACCGGGACAGGGACGCCGGGGAGCTGTTTTTT. Its protein product is CARNRDRDAGELFF.

The sample holds a few counts of this clonotype. The V call is TRBV12-3 or TRBV12-4, the J call TRBJ2-7; D might be TRBD1 or TRBD2, each matching 5 bases. V was trimmed by 1 base and J by 4 bases, leaving 17 bases between them. The CDR3 contains 16 residues. CDR3 loop: CASSLGGPGTFYEQYF. CDR3 in DNA: TGTGCCAGCAGTTTAGGGGGTCCCGGGACCTTTTACGAGCAGTACTTC.

This clonotype was detected ten times or more. The chain employs TRBV20-1 and TRBJ1-1, with unresolved D. The germline gives CDR1 DFQATT, CDR2 SNEGSKA (reference sequence). The CDR3 has 12 amino acids. Trimming left V 1 base short and J 6 bases short, with 9 bases between. This chain's CDR3 is CSARATAPEAFF. The CDR3 coding sequence is TGCAGTGCTAGAGCTACTGCCCCTGAAGCTTTCTTT.

This clonotype was counted many times. The V gene is TRBV2, the J gene TRBJ2-7; 8 bases align to TRBD1. This CDR3 has 11 residues. V lost 10 bases, J lost 5 bases, and 4 bases stayed unmatched. Germline V gene lookup returns CDR1 SNHLY and CDR2 FYNNEI. The CDR3 region has the DNA TGTGCCACATACAGGGGGGACGAGCAGTACTTC. It translates to CATYRGDEQYF. Full variable domain (rest looked up from reference TRBV2 and TRBJ2-7): EPEVTQTPSHQVTQMGQEVILRCVPISNHLYFYWYRQILGQKVEFLVSFYNNEISEKSEIFDDQFSVERPDGSNFTLKIRSTKLEDSAMYFCATYRGDEQYFGPGTRLTVT.